The rows below give T cell receptor beta chains drawn from one sample of a study of control samples from healthy donors and cancer patients. Sequencing was performed with immunoSEQ multiplex PCR; in TCRdb, only in-frame clones are kept and a portion is missing. Of approximately 150,000 clones in the sample, 75% to 95% are singletons; the top ten hold 2% to 2.5%. The material sequenced was blood. These receptors were taken from a woman aged 40 to 49 in good health. CDR3s include the opening cysteine and the closing phenylalanine or tryptophan. The order of the fields is V gene, J gene, D gene, clone size, CDR3 protein, CDR3 DNA. The D gene is left open where the match is weak. Expanded clones get a size class; other rows say once, few or many, or leave the size out.

V gene: TRBV1
J gene: TRBJ2-3
D gene: NA
clone size: NA
CDR3 protein: CTSSRTGSSTDTQYF
CDR3 DNA: TGCACCAGCAGCCGAACAGGGAGCTCCACAGATACGCAGTATTTT

V gene: TRBV5-1
J gene: TRBJ2-7
D gene: TRBD1
clone size: NA
CDR3 protein: CASKSAPGQAYEQYF
CDR3 DNA: TGCGCCAGCAAGAGCGCCCCGGGACAGGCGTACGAGCAGTACTTC

V gene: TRBV10-3
J gene: TRBJ1-5
D gene: NA
clone size: NA
CDR3 protein: CAISGQGTHSNQPQHF
CDR3 DNA: TGTGCCATCAGTGGGCAGGGCACACATAGCAATCAGCCCCAGCATTTT

V gene: TRBV10-3
J gene: TRBJ1-6
D gene: NA
clone size: NA
CDR3 protein: CAISAGKQHNSPLHF
CDR3 DNA: TGTGCCATCAGTGCGGGGAAACAGCATAATTCACCCCTCCACTTT

V gene: TRBV2
J gene: TRBJ1-2
D gene: NA
clone size: NA
CDR3 protein: CASSEVGEGGYTF
CDR3 DNA: TGTGCCAGCAGTGAAGTAGGGGAGGGCGGCTACACCTTC

V gene: TRBV10-1
J gene: TRBJ1-5
D gene: NA
clone size: NA
CDR3 protein: CASSDSNQPQHF
CDR3 DNA: TGCGCCAGCAGTGACAGCAATCAGCCCCAGCATTTT

V gene: TRBV4-1
J gene: TRBJ1-5
D gene: TRBD1
clone size: few
CDR3 protein: CASSSVGGQPQHF
CDR3 DNA: TGCGCCAGCAGCTCTGTAGGGGGCCAGCCCCAGCATTTT

V gene: TRBV28
J gene: TRBJ1-4
D gene: NA
clone size: NA
CDR3 protein: CASSSSATTNEKLFF
CDR3 DNA: TGTGCCAGCAGTTCGTCAGCGACAACTAATGAAAAACTGTTTTTT

V gene: TRBV19
J gene: TRBJ1-2
D gene: NA
clone size: NA
CDR3 protein: CASREGGANYGYTF
CDR3 DNA: TGTGCCAGTAGGGAAGGAGGGGCGAACTATGGCTACACCTTC

V gene: TRBV6-5
J gene: TRBJ2-3
D gene: TRBD2
clone size: once
CDR3 protein: CAYGGRGGSTDTQYF
CDR3 DNA: TGTGCCTACGGGGGGCGGGGGGGTAGCACAGATACGCAGTATTTT

V gene: TRBV7-9
J gene: TRBJ2-7
D gene: NA
clone size: once
CDR3 protein: CASSFIQAGEQYF
CDR3 DNA: TGTGCCAGCAGCTTCATACAGGCGGGGGAGCAGTACTTC

V gene: TRBV5-1
J gene: TRBJ2-7
D gene: NA
clone size: NA
CDR3 protein: CASSLGPGNYEQYF
CDR3 DNA: TGCGCCAGCAGCTTGGGACCGGGGAACTACGAGCAGTACTTC

V gene: TRBV7-4
J gene: TRBJ1-5
D gene: NA
clone size: NA
CDR3 protein: CASSLDFANQPQHF
CDR3 DNA: TGTGCCAGCAGCTTAGATTTTGCCAATCAGCCCCAGCATTTT

V gene: TRBV5-1
J gene: TRBJ2-3
D gene: TRBD2
clone size: NA
CDR3 protein: CASSPLAGGTDTQYF
CDR3 DNA: TGCGCCAGCAGCCCCCTAGCGGGGGGCACAGATACGCAGTATTTT

V gene: TRBV3-1/TRBV3-2
J gene: TRBJ2-3
D gene: TRBD2
clone size: NA
CDR3 protein: CASSQGGGFYGTDTQYF
CDR3 DNA: TGTGCCAGCAGCCAAGGGGGGGGATTTTATGGCACAGATACGCAGTATTTT